This TCR beta chain emerged from a study of blood T cell repertoires in COVID-19. In the study overall: Samples came from the United States, Italy and Spain, spanning acute and convalescent COVID-19. PBMCs, B-cell-depleted T cells, or T cells were the source of the cDNA or gDNA that made up the material.

This clone was observed a handful of times. Profiling relied on immunoSEQ multiplex PCR, and the TCRdb table lists in-frame clones only, not all of them. The data show around 300,000 clones, approximately 89% seen once. All enrollees were about 18 to 100 years old and from 20 to 30 US areas. Sequencing was done on a sample of PBMCs or T cells enriched from blood (not recorded which). This sequence originates from a woman aged 25 to 45 who had recovered from COVID-19.

As DNA, the CDR3 is TGCGCCAGCAGCTCCCTCAGAGGGCAGGGGACCCCGGGGACTGAAGCTTTCTTT. Encoded protein: CASSSLRGQGTPGTEAFF. J is TRBJ1-1 and V is TRBV5-1; perhaps TRBD1 as D (6 bases). Germline CDR1 reads SGHRS; CDR2 reads YFSETQ. The CDR3 is made up of 18 amino acids. The V end was cut by 3 bases, the J end by 5 bases, with 26 bases between.